Sequencing of this T cell receptor (beta chain) was carried out in a study of blood T cell repertoires in COVID-19. Background on the study: Whether acute or convalescent, the COVID-19 samples came from the United States, Italy and Spain. PBMCs, B-cell-depleted T cells, or T cells provided the cDNA or gDNA that made up the material.

This clone occurred once. Authors' analysis steps: The authors estimated nucleated cell counts from reference gene primer amplification. Profiling relied on immunoSEQ multiplex PCR, and the TCRdb table lists in-frame clones only, not all of them. For V, J and clone size, that table is used; D and trimming come from the DNA. The data contain about 100,000 clones, approximately 84% of them singletons. The source is a human donor in a cohort sampled during active COVID-19. The sample taken for sequencing was peripheral blood.

The CDR3 bases are TGTGCCAGCAGCCCGACGACAGGATTAGCCAAAAACATTCAGTACTTC. Translating gives CASSPTTGLAKNIQYF. The chain combines TRBV3-1 (or the pseudogene TRBV3-2) with TRBJ2-4; perhaps TRBD1 as D (6 bases). V lost 4 bases and J 0 bases, leaving 13 bases between the germline ends. The CDR3 runs to 16 residues. CDR1 is LGHDT, CDR2 YNNKEL, per germline (reference sequence).